These 12 T cell receptor beta chains were all obtained from the same sample, sequenced in a study of regulatory T cells in long-lasting Graves disease (dated by TCRdb to the early 2020s). The time point label, as the study defines it: newly diagnosed GD, antithyroid drugs for less than 3 months. RNA was extracted from PBMCs in TRIzol for both TCR sequencing and RNA sequencing. Libraries came from multiplex PCR. Sequencing was carried out with an Illumina HiSeq 4000. TCR beta libraries were built with iRepertoire HTBI primers and Arm-PCR amplification of CDR3 regions. TCRdb reanalyzed the raw reads on its own, using fastp at Q25 for trimming and MiXCR for clone calling, and kept in-frame beta chains. All rows with the same CDR3 protein become a single entry with the most common DNA and genes. The sample table shows fewer than 350,000 distinct CDR3 sequences, and over 15% are seen once. The ten largest clones capture around 37% of the sample.

The sample was peripheral blood mononuclear cells (PBMCs), taken at new diagnosis, from a patient treated with antithyroid drugs. The receptors were sampled from a female donor with Graves disease.

CDR3 sequence: CASSAWGQRSGGLAKNIQYF. The CDR3 region has the DNA TGTGCCAGCAGTGCGTGGGGACAGAGATCGGGGGGATTAGCCAAAAACATTCAGTACTTC. The chain combines TRBV6-1 with TRBJ2-4, with D perhaps being TRBD1 or TRBD2 (7 bases each). The CDR3 runs to 20 residues. Germline V gives CDR1 MNHNS, CDR2 SASEGT. Trimming removed 4 bases at V and 0 bases at J, with 25 bases between.

In this sample, this clonotype turned up many times. The chain recombines TRBV28 with TRBJ2-1; a weak D match, TRBD1 (5 bases). CDR1 MDHEN and CDR2 SYDVKM come from the germline V gene. The length of the CDR3 is 14 residues. V lost 3 bases to trimming and J lost 7 bases, with 13 bases between them. CDR3 nucleotide sequence: TGTGCCAGCAGTTTCGGCAGGGTAAGGAATGAGCAGTTCTTC. Translating gives CASSFGRVRNEQFF.

This clonotype was counted at least ten times. CDR3 loop: CASSALSATMNTEAFF. DNA of the CDR3: TGTGCCAGTAGTGCACTTTCTGCAACAATGAACACTGAAGCTTTCTTT. The V and J genes are TRBV19 and TRBJ1-1; unclear D gene. The CDR3 is 16 residues long. CDR1 and CDR2 (germline): LNHDA, SQIVND (reference sequence). Trimming cost V 5 bases and J 0 bases, with 16 bases left between them. Full variable domain (rest looked up from reference TRBV19 and TRBJ1-1): DGGITQSPKYLFRKEGQNVTLSCEQNLNHDAMYWYRQDPGQGLRLIYYSQIVNDFQKGDIAEGYSVSREKKESFPLTVTSAQKNPTAFYLCASSALSATMNTEAFFGQGTRLTVV.

This clonotype occurred many times. The V call is TRBV7-2, the J call TRBJ1-2; 8 nucleotides align to TRBD1. In germline, CDR1 is SGHTA, CDR2 FQGNSA. The V segment lost 2 bases and the J segment 7 bases; nucleotides outside the gene matches: 9. The CDR3 totals 15 residues. This CDR3 reads CASSLLSTGVGGYTF. DNA of the CDR3: TGTGCCAGCAGCTTACTCTCGACAGGGGTTGGTGGCTACACCTTC.

The sample holds many counts of this clonotype. V gene TRBV15 combines with J gene TRBJ1-5; D call uncertain. The CDR3 is 13 residues long. Germline CDR1 is LNHNV and CDR2 is YYDKDF (reference sequence). V was cut by 6 bases and J by 3 bases, with 9 bases left in between. This CDR3 is CATSGSYNQPQHF. In nucleotides, the CDR3 is TGTGCCACCAGTGGGTCCTACAATCAGCCCCAGCATTTT.

This clonotype was recorded at least ten times. J is TRBJ2-2 and V is TRBV12-3 or TRBV12-4; D possibly uses TRBD1 or TRBD2 (5 bases each). V shed 8 bases and J shed 0 bases, with 10 bases lying between them. The CDR3 consists of 14 residues. CDR3 protein: CASGGTTNTGELFF. As DNA, the CDR3 is TGTGCCAGCGGTGGGACCACGAACACCGGGGAGCTGTTTTTT.

This clonotype was detected ten times or more. This rearrangement joins TRBV28 to TRBJ2-2, with TRBD2 identical over 9 bases. After removal of 3 bases from V and 2 bases from J, the junction contained 7 bases not matched to a gene. Germline CDR1 and CDR2: MDHEN and SYDVKM. The CDR3 spans 17 residues. DNA of the CDR3: TGTGCCAGCAGTTTTATCGGCGGGGGGGAAAACACCGGGGAGCTGTTTTTT. Its translation: CASSFIGGGENTGELFF.

This chain connects TRBV2 to TRBJ2-7; a possible D gene is TRBD2 (6 bases). The CDR3 has 15 residues. Germline-derived CDR1 and CDR2 are SNHLY and FYNNEI. The V and J ends lost 3 bases and 2 bases respectively, with 14 bases between them. This chain's CDR3 is CASSEASATPYEQYF. In nucleotides, the CDR3 is TGTGCCAGCAGTGAGGCTAGCGCCACCCCCTACGAGCAGTACTTC.

This clonotype was seen at least ten times. The V call is TRBV11-2, the J call TRBJ1-4; D is undetermined. This CDR3 comprises 11 residues. Germline CDR1 reads SGHAT; CDR2 reads FQNNGV. The V and J ends lost 3 bases and 6 bases respectively, with 2 bases between them. The CDR3 DNA reads as TGTGCCAGCAGCTTGGATGAAAAACTGTTTTTT. Protein sequence: CASSLDEKLFF.

Regarding this clonotype: This sequence may be a read error, since a much larger clone differs from it by one base. No conserved phenylalanine or tryptophan is present at the end of the CDR3, so a read error is the likely explanation. The V call is TRBV7-8, the J call TRBJ2-5, with 8 bases fitting TRBD1. Germline V gives CDR1 SGHVS, CDR2 FQNEAQ. J gave up 4 bases and V 5 bases, and 9 bases lay outside the gene matches. CDR3 length equals 15 residues. CDR3 bases: TGTGCCAGCAGCCCTGACAGGGGAGGTGGAGAGACCCAGTACGTC. As protein: CASSPDRGGGETQYV.

This clonotype showed up many times. J is TRBJ1-5 and V is TRBV6-1; D remains unclear. Germline-derived CDR1 and CDR2 are MNHNS and SASEGT. Trimming left V 5 bases short and J 6 bases short, with 8 bases between. The CDR3 runs to 12 residues. The CDR3 here is CASSPRGQPQHF. As DNA, the CDR3 is TGTGCCAGCAGTCCCCGAGGTCAGCCCCAGCATTTT.

The rearrangement joins TRBV5-6 to TRBJ1-3; D is ambiguous. This CDR3 region has 14 residues. Germline CDR1 SGHDT, CDR2 YYEEEE. V was shortened by 3 bases and J by 9 bases, with 16 bases between the two germline ends. CDR3 amino acids: CASSSLSDVRTIYF. The CDR3 region has the DNA TGTGCCAGCAGCTCGTTAAGTGATGTGCGCACCATATATTTT. The full variable domain, with the rest looked up from reference TRBV5-6 and TRBJ1-3, is DAGVTQSPTHLIKTRGQQVTLRCSPKSGHDTVSWYQQALGQGPQFIFQYYEEEERQRGNFPDRFSGHQFPNYSSELNVNALLLGDSALYLCASSSLSDVRTIYFGEGSWLTVV.